This is a list of T cell receptor beta chains from one sample in a study of blood T cell repertoires in COVID-19. Assay: immunoSEQ multiplex PCR; the TCRdb copy retains only in-frame clones and omits some. This sample has 100,000 to 150,000 clones, with around 83% found just once. Specimen: peripheral blood. The receptors here all came from a woman aged 45-60 years with acute or convalescent COVID-19. CDR3s include the opening cysteine and the closing phenylalanine or tryptophan. The order of the fields is J gene, V gene, clone size, D gene, CDR3 DNA, CDR3 protein. A D gene is named only where the DNA matches it firmly. Clone size is not always given. Where it is, it says once, few, many or a class for expanded clones.

TRBJ2-7,TRBV12-3/TRBV12-4,.,TRBD2,TGTGCCAGCAGTTGGACGGGGGGCGAGCAGTACTTC,CASSWTGGEQYF
TRBJ2-3,TRBV9,.,.,TGTGCCAGCAGCCAGTTTACTCAGGGTACAGATACGCAGTATTTT,CASSQFTQGTDTQYF
TRBJ1-1,TRBV5-4,.,.,TGTGCCAGCAGCTTGGGAGGTGTGAACACTGAAGCTTTCTTT,CASSLGGVNTEAFF
TRBJ2-3,TRBV19,.,TRBD1,TGTGCCAGTAGTGTCACTAGGGGGCGGACAGATACGCAGTATTTT,CASSVTRGRTDTQYF
TRBJ1-4,TRBV9,.,.,TGTGCCAGCAGCGTAGCGGCAACTAATGAAAAACTGTTTTTT,CASSVAATNEKLFF
TRBJ1-1,TRBV15,.,TRBD1,TGTGCCACCAGCAGGGTTAATACAGGGGGCGGCACTGAAGCTTTCTTT,CATSRVNTGGGTEAFF
TRBJ1-1,TRBV10-3,.,.,TGTGCCATCAGTGAGGGCAGGGTGAACACTGAAGCTTTCTTT,CAISEGRVNTEAFF
TRBJ1-4,TRBV5-1,.,.,TGCGCCAGCAGCCCCCGGGGGGAGACTAATGAAAAACTGTTTTTT,CASSPRGETNEKLFF
TRBJ1-5,TRBV3-1/TRBV3-2,.,.,TGTGCCAGCAGCCAAAGTCAGAATCAGCCCCAGCATTTT,CASSQSQNQPQHF
TRBJ1-2,TRBV10-3,.,TRBD1,TGTGCCATCAGTGATGGGACAGCTAACTATGGCTACACCTTC,CAISDGTANYGYTF
TRBJ1-1,TRBV6-6,few,TRBD1,TGTGCCAGCAGCACCCGGACAGGCGAGAACACTGAAGCTTTCTTT,CASSTRTGENTEAFF
TRBJ2-1,TRBV7-8,.,.,TGTGCCAGCCTCAGGCGGGGAGCCTACAATGAGCAGTTCTTC,CASLRRGAYNEQFF
TRBJ2-1,TRBV5-4,once,TRBD1,TGTGCCAGCAGCTTGGTCCGGACAGGGATTGGAAATGAGCAGTTCTTC,CASSLVRTGIGNEQFF
TRBJ1-2,TRBV7-3,.,.,TGTGCCAGCAGCTTACGCGCGAGGGAAGACTATGGCTACACCTTC,CASSLRAREDYGYTF
TRBJ1-5,TRBV12-5,.,.,TGTGCTAGTGCCGTGTGGCAGAATCAGCCCCAGCATTTT,CASAVWQNQPQHF
TRBJ1-2,TRBV5-1,.,TRBD1,TGCGCCAGCGGGACAGGGGAAGACTATGGCTACACCTTC,CASGTGEDYGYTF
TRBJ1-3,TRBV5-4,.,.,TGTGCCAGCAGCTTGGGACAGCTCTCTGGAAACACCATATATTTT,CASSLGQLSGNTIYF
TRBJ1-2,TRBV6-1,once,.,TGTGCCAGCAGTGACAGGGGTACGGCTGGCTACACCTTC,CASSDRGTAGYTF
TRBJ2-1,TRBV7-9,once,.,TGTGCCAGCAGCTTAGGGGGGGTTGTTGGTGAGCAGTTCTTC,CASSLGGVVGEQFF
TRBJ2-7,TRBV21-1,once,.,TGTGCCAGCAGCAAAGGGGCCCTTCCCTACGAGCAGTACTTC,CASSKGALPYEQYF
TRBJ2-3,TRBV29-1,.,.,TGCAGCGTTGAATTCGGGACAGATACGCAGTATTTT,CSVEFGTDTQYF
TRBJ1-1,TRBV18,.,.,TGTGCCAGCTCTGGACAGACTACTAACACTGAAGCTTTCTTT,CASSGQTTNTEAFF
TRBJ2-1,TRBV3-1/TRBV3-2,.,.,TGTGCCAGCAGCCACCTTGAGGCAGCCGGAAATGAGCAGTTCTTC,CASSHLEAAGNEQFF
TRBJ2-7,TRBV7-8,.,TRBD2,TGTGCCAGCAGCTTAGCGCGGGACTACAGGATCTACGAGCAGTACTTC,CASSLARDYRIYEQYF
TRBJ1-1,TRBV2,.,TRBD1,TGTGCCAGCAGTGAGGCAGGGGGAAGTGAGTCTTTCTTT,CASSEAGGSESFF
TRBJ1-4,TRBV6-1,.,TRBD1,TGTGCCAGCAGTGAAGCGGGACAGGGGTTAGTTGATGAAAAACTGTTTTTT,CASSEAGQGLVDEKLFF
TRBJ1-1,TRBV5-8,once,.,TGTGCCGTCAAGTCGGGGGGCAGGAACACTGAAGCTTTCTTT,CAVKSGGRNTEAFF
TRBJ1-5,TRBV19,.,TRBD1,TGTGCCAGTAGTACAGACAGGGGGAGTCAGCCCCAGCATTTT,CASSTDRGSQPQHF
TRBJ1-4,TRBV12-3/TRBV12-4,.,TRBD1,TGTGCCAGCAGTTATGGACAGGATGAAAAACTGTTTTTT,CASSYGQDEKLFF
TRBJ1-1,TRBV12-3/TRBV12-4,once,TRBD1,TGTGCCAGCAATTTCGCCGGGACAGCGGAAGCTTTCTTT,CASNFAGTAEAFF
TRBJ1-2,TRBV29-1,.,.,TGCAGCGTTGTAACCGGGGATGGCTACACCTTC,CSVVTGDGYTF
TRBJ2-1,TRBV5-1,.,TRBD2,TGCGCCAGCAGCTACGGGGGGTCTCTCCGTTTTGAGCAGTTCTTC,CASSYGGSLRFEQFF
TRBJ1-4,TRBV6-6,few,TRBD1,TGTGCCAGCAGCAGGACAGGGAATGAAAAACTGTTTTTT,CASSRTGNEKLFF
TRBJ1-5,TRBV28,.,.,TGTGCCACCCAGGACGGCGGGAGCAATCAGCCCCAGCATTTT,CATQDGGSNQPQHF
TRBJ1-3,TRBV6-1,.,.,TGTGCCAGCAGTGAAGCTTCGACAGGATATAGCTCTGGAAACACCATATATTTT,CASSEASTGYSSGNTIYF
TRBJ1-3,TRBV28,.,.,TGTGCCAGCAGTCTAGACAGGGGAAACACCATATATTTT,CASSLDRGNTIYF
TRBJ2-2,TRBV24-1,.,TRBD1,TGTGCCACCAGCCGCAGGACAGGGTATTCCGGGGAGCTGTTTTTT,CATSRRTGYSGELFF
TRBJ1-1,TRBV18,.,.,TGTGCCAGCTCCCCGGGAGGGGGGGCCATGAACACTGAAGCTTTCTTT,CASSPGGGAMNTEAFF
TRBJ1-5,TRBV5-4,.,.,TGTGCCAGCAGCTTTGGCGGGGATCAGCCCCAGCATTTT,CASSFGGDQPQHF
TRBJ2-7,TRBV5-6,.,.,TGTGCCAGCAGCTTGGTAGGGGCGGAAAAATTCTTCGAGCAGTACTTC,CASSLVGAEKFFEQYF
TRBJ2-3,TRBV2,.,.,TGTGCCAGCAGTGAGGGCTATCCAGATACGCAGTATTTT,CASSEGYPDTQYF
TRBJ2-3,TRBV10-3,.,.,TGTGCCATCACCCGCGGAGATACGCAGTATTTT,CAITRGDTQYF
TRBJ1-1,TRBV10-2,once,TRBD1,TGCGCCAGCAGGGTCACAGGGGTGGGCACTGAAGCTTTCTTT,CASRVTGVGTEAFF
TRBJ2-7,TRBV5-1,.,.,TGCGCCAGCAGCGTACAACAGGGTGGGAGTTCCGAGCAGTACTTC,CASSVQQGGSSEQYF
TRBJ1-4,TRBV10-2,once,.,TGCGCCAGCAGTGATGGGACAAGTGAAAAACTGTTTTTT,CASSDGTSEKLFF
TRBJ1-2,TRBV15,.,.,TGTGCCACCAGCAGAGATTATGGGGGGGACAACTATGGCTACACCTTC,CATSRDYGGDNYGYTF
TRBJ2-2,TRBV18,.,.,TGTGCCAGCTCACCTAATCAGGTGATGGTCGGGGAGCTGTTTTTT,CASSPNQVMVGELFF
TRBJ1-2,TRBV29-1,.,.,TGCAGCGTTGTTGGGGGGACGAGTGGCTATGGCTACACCTTC,CSVVGGTSGYGYTF
TRBJ1-2,TRBV29-1,few,TRBD1,TGCAGCGCGGGACAGGGCTATGGCTACACCTTC,CSAGQGYGYTF
TRBJ2-5,TRBV6-5,.,TRBD1,TGTGCCAGCAGCGTAGACAGGGCCGAGACCCAGTACTTC,CASSVDRAETQYF
TRBJ2-3,TRBV14,few,TRBD1,TGTGCCAGCAGCCAAGAAACAGGGGTCGGGACGCAGTATTTT,CASSQETGVGTQYF
TRBJ2-6,TRBV5-1,once,.,TGCGCCAGCAGCTTGGACTCAAACTCTGGGGCCAACGTCCTGACTTTC,CASSLDSNSGANVLTF
TRBJ1-1,TRBV2,.,TRBD1,TGTGCCAGCAGTAGGACAGGGGTGAACACTGAAGCTTTCTTT,CASSRTGVNTEAFF
TRBJ2-2,TRBV6-6,.,TRBD2,TGTGCCAGCAGCCTGACTAGCGGGGGCACCGGGGAGCTGTTTTTT,CASSLTSGGTGELFF